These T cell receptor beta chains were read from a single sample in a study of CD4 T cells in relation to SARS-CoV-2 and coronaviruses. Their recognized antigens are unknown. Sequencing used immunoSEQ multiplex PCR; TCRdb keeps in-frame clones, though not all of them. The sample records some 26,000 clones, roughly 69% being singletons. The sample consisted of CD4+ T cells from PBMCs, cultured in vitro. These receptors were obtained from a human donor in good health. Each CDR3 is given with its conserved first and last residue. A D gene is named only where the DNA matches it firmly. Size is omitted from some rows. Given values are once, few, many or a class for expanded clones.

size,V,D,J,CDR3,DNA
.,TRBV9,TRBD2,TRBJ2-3,CASSGNSGGADTQYF,TGTGCCAGCAGCGGGAATAGCGGGGGGGCAGATACGCAGTATTTT
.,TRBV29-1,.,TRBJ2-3,CSVGKGGTDTQYF,TGCAGCGTTGGTAAAGGGGGCACAGATACGCAGTATTTT
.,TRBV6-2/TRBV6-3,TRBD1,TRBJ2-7,CASSYPQGARGQYF,TGTGCCAGCAGTTACCCACAGGGGGCGCGTGGGCAGTACTTC
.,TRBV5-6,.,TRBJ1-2,CASSSTDLGYTF,TGTGCCAGCAGCTCGACGGACCTTGGCTACACCTTC
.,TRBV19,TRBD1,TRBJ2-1,CASTPGTVYNEQFF,TGTGCCAGTACCCCTGGGACAGTATACAATGAGCAGTTCTTC
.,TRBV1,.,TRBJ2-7,CTSSQARTSGFYEQYF,TGCACCAGCAGCCAAGCCCGGACTAGCGGTTTCTACGAGCAGTACTTC
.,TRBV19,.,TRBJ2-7,CASSTTPGPYEQYF,TGTGCCAGTAGTACGACCCCAGGACCCTACGAGCAGTACTTC
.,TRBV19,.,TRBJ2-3,CASKSGKAQSQDTQYF,TGTGCCAGTAAGTCAGGGAAGGCACAAAGTCAAGATACGCAGTATTTT
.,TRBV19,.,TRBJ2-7,CASSIGYEQYF,TGTGCCAGTAGTATTGGCTACGAGCAGTACTTC
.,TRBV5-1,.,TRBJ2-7,CASSTGSAYEQYF,TGCGCCAGCAGCACCGGGTCCGCCTACGAGCAGTACTTC
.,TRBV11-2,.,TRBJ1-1,CASSLTGNTEAFF,TGTGCCAGCAGCTTAACAGGGAACACTGAAGCTTTCTTT
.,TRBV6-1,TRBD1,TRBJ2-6,CASSDTGTGASGANVLTF,TGTGCCAGCAGTGATACCGGGACAGGAGCCTCTGGGGCCAACGTCCTGACTTTC
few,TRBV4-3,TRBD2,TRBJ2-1,CASSPESGLAGVDEQFF,TGCGCCAGCAGCCCAGAATCTGGACTAGCGGGAGTCGATGAGCAGTTCTTC
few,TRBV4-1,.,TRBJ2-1,CASSLRIADNNEQFF,TGCGCCAGCAGCCTAAGAATAGCGGATAACAATGAGCAGTTCTTC
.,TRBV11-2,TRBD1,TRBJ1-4,CASSSGTGTNEKLFF,TGTGCCAGCAGCTCCGGGACAGGGACTAATGAAAAACTGTTTTTT
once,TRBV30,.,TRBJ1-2,CACLRQDGYTF,TGTGCCTGCCTCCGGCAGGATGGCTACACCTTC
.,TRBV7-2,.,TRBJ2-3,CASSLLGPDTQYF,TGTGCCAGCAGCTTATTGGGGCCAGATACGCAGTATTTT
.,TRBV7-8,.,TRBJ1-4,CASSFDATNEKLFF,TGTGCCAGCAGCTTTGATGCAACTAATGAAAAACTGTTTTTT
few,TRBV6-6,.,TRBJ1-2,CARPYGYTF,TGTGCCAGACCCTACGGCTACACCTTC
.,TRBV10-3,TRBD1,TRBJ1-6,CAISAETGLSPLHF,TGTGCCATCAGTGCGGAGACAGGGCTTTCACCCCTCCACTTT
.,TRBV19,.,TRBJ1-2,CASSMAEKGYTF,TGTGCCAGTAGTATGGCGGAGAAGGGCTACACCTTC
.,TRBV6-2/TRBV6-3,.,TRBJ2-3,CASSYGRGAFFSDTQYF,TGTGCCAGCAGTTACGGCCGGGGGGCCTTTTTCTCAGATACGCAGTATTTT
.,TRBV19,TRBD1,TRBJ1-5,CASSVTGTANSNQPQHF,TGTGCCAGTAGTGTCACCGGGACAGCTAATAGCAATCAGCCCCAGCATTTT
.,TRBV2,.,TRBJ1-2,CASSETESLF,TGTGCCAGCAGTGAAACGGAATCCCTTTTC
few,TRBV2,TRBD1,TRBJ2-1,CASSWDRGGYNEQFF,TGTGCCAGCAGTTGGGACAGGGGTGGCTACAATGAGCAGTTCTTC
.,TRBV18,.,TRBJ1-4,CASSPGVGEKLFF,TGTGCCAGCTCACCAGGGGTCGGTGAAAAACTGTTTTTT
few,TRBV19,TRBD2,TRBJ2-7,CASSIGEGYEQYF,TGTGCCAGTAGTATAGGGGAGGGCTACGAGCAGTACTTC
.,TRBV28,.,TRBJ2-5,CASSLSRDGQETQYF,TGTGCCAGCAGTCTAAGCCGGGATGGCCAAGAGACCCAGTACTTC